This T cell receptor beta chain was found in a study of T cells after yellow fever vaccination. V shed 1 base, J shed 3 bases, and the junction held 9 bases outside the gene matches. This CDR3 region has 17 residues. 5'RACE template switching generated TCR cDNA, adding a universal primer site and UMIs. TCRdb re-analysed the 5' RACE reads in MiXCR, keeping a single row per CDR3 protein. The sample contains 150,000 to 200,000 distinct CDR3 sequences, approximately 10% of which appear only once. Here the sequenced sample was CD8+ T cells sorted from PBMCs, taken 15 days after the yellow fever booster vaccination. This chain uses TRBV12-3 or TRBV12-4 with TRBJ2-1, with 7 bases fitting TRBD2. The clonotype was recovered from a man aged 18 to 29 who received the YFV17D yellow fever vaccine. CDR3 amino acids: CASSLGPPSGVYNEQFF. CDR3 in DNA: TGTGCCAGCAGTTTAGGGCCCCCCAGCGGGGTCTACAATGAGCAGTTCTTC.